This T cell receptor (beta chain) derives from a study of cytomegalovirus exposure and HLA in healthy donors. V was clipped by 2 bases and J by 3 bases; unmatched bases: 5. This CDR3 contains 15 residues. Germline-derived CDR1 and CDR2 are SGHRS and YFSETQ. The PCR contained 60 Vbeta and 13 Jbeta primers. The assay was immunoSEQ multiplex PCR, and TCRdb's table has in-frame clones only and misses some. The sample shows 140,000 to 150,000 clones, 70% to 90% of them seen only once. V gene TRBV5-1 combines with J gene TRBJ2-3, with TRBD1 identical over 8 bases. Specimen: PBMCs. This receptor was taken from a woman aged 40 to 50 in good health and CMV-seronegative. The CDR3 nucleotides are TGCGCCAGCAGCTTTGGACAGGGTAATACAGATACGCAGTATTTT. It translates to CASSFGQGNTDTQYF.